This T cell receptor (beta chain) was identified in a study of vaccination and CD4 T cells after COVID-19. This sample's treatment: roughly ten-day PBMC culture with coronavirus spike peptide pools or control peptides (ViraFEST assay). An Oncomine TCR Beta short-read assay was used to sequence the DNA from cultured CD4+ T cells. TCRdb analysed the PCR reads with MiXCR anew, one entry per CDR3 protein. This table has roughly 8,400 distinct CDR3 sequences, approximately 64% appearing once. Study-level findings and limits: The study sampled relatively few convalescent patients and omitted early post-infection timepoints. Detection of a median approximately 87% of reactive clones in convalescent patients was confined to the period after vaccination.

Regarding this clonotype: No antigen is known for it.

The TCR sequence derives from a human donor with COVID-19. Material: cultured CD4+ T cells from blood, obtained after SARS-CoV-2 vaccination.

The CDR3 bases are TGTGCCAGCAGCTTTCACCCAGGGGAAGGGAGTTTGGGCTACACCTTC. Amino acids: CASSFHPGEGSLGYTF. The rearrangement links TRBV7-2 to TRBJ1-2; possibly TRBD1 for D (6 bases). The CDR3 sequence is 16 residues long. Germline lookup yields CDR1 SGHTA and CDR2 FQGNSA. The V and J ends lost 3 bases and 8 bases respectively, with 22 bases between them.